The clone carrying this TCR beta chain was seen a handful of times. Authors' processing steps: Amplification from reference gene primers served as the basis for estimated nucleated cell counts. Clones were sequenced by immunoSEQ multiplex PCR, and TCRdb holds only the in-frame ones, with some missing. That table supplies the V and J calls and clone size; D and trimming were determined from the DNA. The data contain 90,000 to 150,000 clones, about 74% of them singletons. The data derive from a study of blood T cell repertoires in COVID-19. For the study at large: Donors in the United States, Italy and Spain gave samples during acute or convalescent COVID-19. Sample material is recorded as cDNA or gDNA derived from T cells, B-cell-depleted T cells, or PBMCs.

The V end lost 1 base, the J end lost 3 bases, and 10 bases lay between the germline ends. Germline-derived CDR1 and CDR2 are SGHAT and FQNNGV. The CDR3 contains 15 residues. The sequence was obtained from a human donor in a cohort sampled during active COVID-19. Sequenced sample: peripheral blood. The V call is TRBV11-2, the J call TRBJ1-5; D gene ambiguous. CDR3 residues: CASSLGAGINQPQHF. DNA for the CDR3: TGTGCCAGCAGCTTAGGGGCAGGAATCAATCAGCCCCAGCATTTT.